The 29 T cell receptor beta chains in this list originate from one sample, sequenced in a study of blood T cell repertoires in COVID-19. Repertoires were generated with immunoSEQ multiplex PCR, while TCRdb's copy carries only in-frame clones and drops some. Among approximately 300,000 clones listed, approximately 81% were seen once. Sequences were obtained from PBMCs or T cells enriched from blood (not recorded which). The receptors come from a woman in her twenties or thirties who had been exposed to COVID-19.

The V and J genes are TRBV7-9 and TRBJ1-1; perhaps TRBD1 as D (5 bases). The germline gives CDR1 SEHNR, CDR2 FQNEAQ (reference sequence). V gave up 4 bases and J gave up 4 bases, with 13 bases separating them. The CDR3 loop spans 14 amino acids. The CDR3 region has the DNA TGTGCCAGCAGCTCCATCGGGGGAATCACTGAAGCTTTCTTT. Residues: CASSSIGGITEAFF.

The V gene is TRBV5-1, the J gene TRBJ1-4, with a possible D match to TRBD1 (6 bases). This CDR3 comprises 15 residues. V lost 4 bases and J lost 6, with 16 bases in between. Looked up from germline, CDR1 is SGHRS and CDR2 is YFSETQ. The CDR3 loop is CASSITTGGYEKLFF. The CDR3 DNA reads as TGCGCCAGCAGCATTACGACAGGAGGTTATGAAAAACTGTTTTTT.

This CDR3 is CASSPMDSSYNEQFF. The CDR3 bases are TGTGCCAGCAGCCCGATGGACTCCTCCTACAATGAGCAGTTCTTC. J is TRBJ2-1 and V is TRBV7-3, with D possibly TRBD2 on 5 matching bases. Trimming cost V 5 bases and J 0 bases, with 11 bases left between them. There are 15 residues in the CDR3. Germline CDR1 and CDR2: SGHTA and FQGTGA.

The chain carries TRBV24-1 and TRBJ2-3; D is unclear. Trimming removed 1 base from V and 0 bases from J, with 7 bases in between. The CDR3 covers 15 residues. The germline gives CDR1 KGHDR, CDR2 SFDVKD. The CDR3 bases are TGTGCCACCAGTGATTTTGGAGTTAGCACAGATACGCAGTATTTT. The encoded protein is CATSDFGVSTDTQYF.

This chain joins TRBV5-4 and TRBJ2-1, with 9 nucleotides matching TRBD2. The CDR3 sequence is 16 residues long. Looked up from germline, CDR1 is SGHNT and CDR2 is YYREEE (reference sequence). V trimming: 1 base; J trimming: 2 bases; junction bases outside the gene matches: 4. The CDR3: CASSLSSGKTYNEQFF. The DNA for the CDR3 is TGTGCCAGCAGCTTGTCTAGCGGGAAAACCTACAATGAGCAGTTCTTC. The complete variable domain, with remaining parts taken from reference TRBV5-4 and TRBJ2-1, reads ETGVTQSPTHLIKTRGQQVTLRCSSQSGHNTVSWYQQALGQGPQFIFQYYREEENGRGNFPPRFSGLQFPNYSSELNVNALELDDSALYLCASSLSSGKTYNEQFFGPGTRLTVL.

The count of this clone is one. V usage is TRBV5-5 and J usage is TRBJ2-4; weak D call: TRBD2 (5 bases). The CDR3 extends over 16 amino acids. Trimming cost V 0 bases and J 0 bases, with 10 bases left between them. Germline CDR1 reads SGHKS; CDR2 reads YYEKEE (reference sequence). DNA of the CDR3: TGTGCCAGCAGCTTGGAGCCGGGAATAGCCAAAAACATTCAGTACTTC. This encodes CASSLEPGIAKNIQYF. Complete variable domain (other parts from reference TRBV5-5 and TRBJ2-4): DAGVTQSPTHLIKTRGQQVTLRCSPISGHKSVSWYQQVLGQGPQFIFQYYEKEERGRGNFPDRFSARQFPNYSSELNVNALLLGDSALYLCASSLEPGIAKNIQYFGAGTRLSVL.

This chain connects TRBV28 to TRBJ2-2; 7 bases fit TRBD2. The CDR3 sequence is 15 residues long. Germline loops: CDR1 MDHEN, CDR2 SYDVKM. After removal of 8 bases from V and 3 bases from J, the junction contained 9 bases not matched to a gene. The DNA of the CDR3 is TGTGCCAGCGAAGAAGTGGGGGGGGACACCGGGGAGCTGTTTTTT. Translating it yields CASEEVGGDTGELFF.

This rearrangement joins TRBV19 to TRBJ2-3, with 7 bases aligning to TRBD2. CDR1 and CDR2 from the germline V gene are LNHDA and SQIVND (reference sequence). The CDR3 is made up of 15 amino acids. V lost 3 bases to trimming and J lost 6 bases; unmatched junction nucleotides: 9. CDR3 region: CASSINGLGPDTQYF. For the CDR3, the DNA is TGTGCCAGTAGTATCAACGGACTAGGCCCGGATACGCAGTATTTT.

V usage is TRBV30 and J usage is TRBJ1-3, with D unclear. Per the germline V gene, CDR1 is GTSNPN and CDR2 is SVGIG (reference sequence). Between the trimmed V and J ends, which lost 1 base and 0 bases, there was a span of 13 bases. This CDR3 has 16 residues. Written as DNA, the CDR3 is TGTGCCTGGAGTGGGCGGATTTCGCACTCTGGAAACACCATATATTTT. Its translation is CAWSGRISHSGNTIYF.

The chain recombines TRBV28 with TRBJ1-5; D may be TRBD1 (6 bases). The CDR3 length is 14 residues. The V and J ends lost 6 bases and 6 bases respectively, with 15 bases between them. Per germline, CDR1 MDHEN and CDR2 SYDVKM. The CDR3 nucleotides read TGTGCCAGCAGCCCGACAGGACGGTCTCAGCCCCAGCATTTT. Its translation: CASSPTGRSQPQHF.

The table lists this clone with a few counts. V usage is TRBV19 and J usage is TRBJ2-1, with TRBD2 identical over 9 bases. The trim removed 3 bases at V and 3 bases at J, leaving 6 bases unmatched. The CDR3 consists of 16 residues. Germline values: CDR1 LNHDA, CDR2 SQIVND (reference sequence). CDR3 in amino acids: CASSMRTSVFYNEQFF. DNA of the CDR3: TGTGCCAGTAGTATGCGGACTAGCGTCTTCTACAATGAGCAGTTCTTC.

The J gene is TRBJ1-6, the V gene TRBV24-1; D possibly corresponds to TRBD1 (5 bases). Trimming shortened V by 4 bases and J by 6 bases, and 9 bases separated the two germline ends. The CDR3 length is 14 residues. Germline loops: CDR1 KGHDR, CDR2 SFDVKD. The chain's CDR3 is CATSERDGNSPLHF. In DNA, the CDR3 is TGTGCCACCAGTGAGCGGGACGGTAATTCACCCCTCCACTTT.

The chain recombines TRBV10-3 with TRBJ2-1, with D possibly TRBD2 on 5 matching bases. CDR1 is ENHRY and CDR2 is SYGVKD in the germline V gene. The CDR3 is 17 amino acids. The V end lost 3 bases, the J end lost 1 base, and 16 bases lay between the germline ends. CDR3 region: CAISDSGIGLSYNEQFF. CDR3 nucleotide sequence: TGTGCCATCAGTGATTCAGGTATCGGACTTTCCTACAATGAGCAGTTCTTC.

The rearrangement links TRBV5-1 to TRBJ2-7; D remains unclear. The CDR3 consists of 14 residues. The germline gives CDR1 SGHRS, CDR2 YFSETQ. Trimming took off 8 bases at V and 6 bases at J, with 21 bases between the two ends. CDR3 loop: CASRKQLSMFEQYF. CDR3 DNA: TGCGCCAGTAGAAAACAGCTATCGATGTTCGAGCAGTACTTC.

The count of this clone is one. V and J are TRBV12-5 and TRBJ2-1; the D gene is possibly TRBD1 (6 bases). Germline V gene lookup returns CDR1 LGHNT and CDR2 FRNRAP. Trimming took 0 bases from V and 2 from J, leaving 11 bases between them. CDR3 length: 16 residues. The CDR3 loop reads CASGLVTGLTYNEQFF. DNA of the CDR3: TGTGCTAGTGGTTTGGTAACAGGGCTTACCTACAATGAGCAGTTCTTC. Full variable domain (remainder filled in from reference TRBV12-5 and TRBJ2-1): DARVTQTPRHKVTEMGQEVTMRCQPILGHNTVFWYRQTMMQGLELLAYFRNRAPLDDSGMPKDRFSAEMPDATLATLKIQPSEPRDSAVYFCASGLVTGLTYNEQFFGPGTRLTVL.

The rearrangement uses TRBV28 and TRBJ1-2; 7 bases line up with TRBD1. The germline V gene has CDR1 MDHEN and CDR2 SYDVKM. V shed 8 bases and J 4 bases; nucleotides not matched to a gene: 13. The CDR3 totals 15 residues. The CDR3: CASGTGAQSGYGYTF. DNA for the CDR3: TGTGCCAGCGGTACAGGGGCCCAATCGGGCTATGGCTACACCTTC.

This clone was seen a single time. The J gene is TRBJ2-1, the V gene TRBV5-4, with TRBD1 identical over 11 bases. CDR1 and CDR2 from the germline V gene are SGHNT and YYREEE (reference sequence). V was clipped by 1 base and J by 4 bases; unmatched bases: 1. The CDR3 is 15 residues long. CDR3 DNA sequence: TGTGCCAGCAGCTTGCGGGACAGGGGGTACAATGAGCAGTTCTTC. Amino acid sequence: CASSLRDRGYNEQFF.

This sequence joins TRBV5-1 and TRBJ2-5, with 9 bases fitting TRBD1. Germline V gene sequence: CDR1 SGHRS, CDR2 YFSETQ. This CDR3 comprises 15 residues. Trimming cost V 3 bases and J 5 bases; bases outside gene matches: 8. CDR3 protein: CASSSDGDRVETQYF. The CDR3, as DNA: TGCGCCAGCAGCTCTGATGGGGACAGGGTCGAGACCCAGTACTTC.

V gene TRBV7-2 combines with J gene TRBJ1-2; D gene ambiguous. CDR1 is SGHTA and CDR2 is FQGNSA in the germline V gene. CDR3 size: 18 residues. V lost 5 bases and J 1 base, leaving 23 bases between the germline ends. The CDR3 sequence: CASSQRSRSGILNYGYTF. CDR3 DNA: TGTGCCAGCAGCCAGAGGAGCCGATCGGGAATCCTTAACTATGGCTACACCTTC.

The chain couples TRBV7-3 to TRBJ1-2; 8 bases map to TRBD1. The length of the CDR3 is 15 residues. The V gene end was trimmed by 3 bases and the J gene end by 4 bases; junction bases not matched to a gene: 7. Germline V CDR1 and CDR2: SGHTA, FQGTGA. The CDR3 is CASSFPGQDFYGYTF. CDR3 sequence (DNA): TGTGCCAGCAGCTTTCCGGGACAGGATTTCTATGGCTACACCTTC.

The CDR3 loop reads CASSVVGQGVDEQFF. The DNA of the CDR3 is TGTGCCAGCAGCGTTGTGGGACAGGGGGTAGATGAGCAGTTCTTC. The gene calls are TRBV9 and TRBJ2-1; 11 bases line up with TRBD1. Germline CDR1 SGDLS, CDR2 YYNGEE. J was trimmed by 8 bases and V by 2 bases; bases with no gene match: 6. The CDR3 runs 15 residues.

This chain connects TRBV6-5 to TRBJ1-6; D not resolved. Trimming shortened V by 3 bases and J by 6 bases, and 9 bases separated the two germline ends. Germline V gene data show CDR1 as MNHEY and CDR2 as SVGAGI. The CDR3 spans 14 residues. The CDR3 DNA follows: TGTGCCAGCAGTTATTTCGTCCGTAATTCACCCCTCCACTTT. It is translated as CASSYFVRNSPLHF.

The sample holds a few counts of this clone. The J gene is TRBJ1-4, the V gene TRBV7-2; D is perhaps TRBD1 (5 bases). The CDR3 extends over 14 amino acids. Germline lookup yields CDR1 SGHTA and CDR2 FQGNSA. Trimming shortened V by 1 base and J by 10 bases, and 13 bases separated the two germline ends. CDR3 coding DNA: TGTGCCAGCAGCTTAGATCTCAGGGAAAGAAAACTGTTTTTT. Protein product: CASSLDLRERKLFF.

The V call is TRBV30, the J call TRBJ2-1; possible D gene TRBD2, 5 bases. The germline V and J ends were trimmed by 4 bases and 1 base, with 14 bases remaining between them. This CDR3 has 15 residues. Germline V CDR1 and CDR2: GTSNPN, SVGIG (reference sequence). CDR3 protein: CAWTPAGGSYNEQFF. The CDR3, as DNA: TGTGCCTGGACCCCCGCGGGTGGTTCCTACAATGAGCAGTTCTTC.

The rearrangement links TRBV12-3 or TRBV12-4 to TRBJ1-1; D ambiguous. CDR3 size: 11 residues. V was cut by 6 bases and J by 11 bases, with 13 bases left in between. The CDR3 loop reads CASSHDFGAFF. CDR3 nucleotide sequence: TGTGCCAGCAGCCACGACTTCGGGGCTTTCTTT.

The chain uses TRBV6-5 and TRBJ1-5; D remains ambiguous. This CDR3 has 15 residues. The V gene lost 5 bases and the J gene lost 0 bases, with 11 bases spanning the gap. From germline, CDR1 is MNHEY and CDR2 SVGAGI. The CDR3 protein is CASSPGVYSNQPQHF. The CDR3 DNA reads TGTGCCAGCAGTCCGGGAGTTTATAGCAATCAGCCCCAGCATTTT.

The rearrangement joins TRBV27 to TRBJ2-7; 9 bases map to TRBD2. With V trimmed by 5 bases and J by 2 bases, 4 bases remained unmatched. CDR3 length equals 14 residues. Germline lookup yields CDR1 MNHEY and CDR2 SMNVEV (reference sequence). As DNA, the CDR3 is TGTGCCAGCAGTCCCCGACTAGCGGCCTACGAGCAGTACTTC. It codes for CASSPRLAAYEQYF.

The gene calls are TRBV19 and TRBJ2-1; TRBD2 aligns across 7 bases. The germline V gene encodes CDR1 LNHDA and CDR2 SQIVND (reference sequence). The J segment lost 2 bases and the V segment lost 1 base, leaving 8 bases of the junction unmatched. This CDR3 contains 17 residues. Written as DNA, the CDR3 is TGTGCCAGTAGTATAGGTTACGCGGGAGTCACCTACAATGAGCAGTTCTTC. This codes for CASSIGYAGVTYNEQFF. Full variable domain (outside the CDR3, taken from reference TRBV19 and TRBJ2-1): DGGITQSPKYLFRKEGQNVTLSCEQNLNHDAMYWYRQDPGQGLRLIYYSQIVNDFQKGDIAEGYSVSREKKESFPLTVTSAQKNPTAFYLCASSIGYAGVTYNEQFFGPGTRLTVL.

The rearrangement uses TRBV30 and TRBJ2-5; D ambiguous. Germline CDR1 GTSNPN, CDR2 SVGIG (reference sequence). The CDR3 covers 14 residues. V shed 0 bases and J shed 5 bases, with 13 bases lying between them. The CDR3, as DNA: TGTGCCTGGAGTGTACGCGGTAGGTCGGAGACCCAGTACTTC. It translates to CAWSVRGRSETQYF.